These T cell receptor beta chains were read from a single sample in a study of lymphopenia after photon versus proton radiotherapy. The repertoire was sequenced with immunoSEQ multiplex PCR; TCRdb's copy has only in-frame clones and lacks some. The sample carries roughly 25,000 clones, about 87% recorded once. The specimen comprised peripheral blood, sampled from a patient treated with photon-based radiotherapy. The receptor set was obtained from a man in his fifties or sixties with gastric cancer. CDR3s include the opening cysteine and the closing phenylalanine or tryptophan. The D gene is left open where the match is weak. Some rows mark clone size as missing; the rest say once, few, many or name a class of expanded clone.

v_gene,d_gene,abundance,j_gene,CDR3nt,CDR3aa
TRBV5-1,TRBD2,NA,TRBJ2-2,TGCGCCAGCAGCCCGGGAGGCACCGCGAACACCGGGGAGCTGTTTTTT,CASSPGGTANTGELFF
TRBV10-3,NA,NA,TRBJ1-5,TGTGCCATCAGTGGGGGGGCGCAGGGTCAGCCCCAGCATTTT,CAISGGAQGQPQHF
TRBV11-2,NA,NA,TRBJ2-3,TGTGCCAGCAGGACCCGCGGGGGCACAGATACGCAGTATTTT,CASRTRGGTDTQYF
TRBV6-6,TRBD1,NA,TRBJ2-1,TGTGCCAGCAGGGGACAGGGGAACTACAATGAGCAGTTCTTC,CASRGQGNYNEQFF
TRBV23-1,TRBD1,NA,TRBJ2-5,TGCGCCAGCAGAAACCGGGACAGGGAGACCCAGTACTTC,CASRNRDRETQYF
TRBV19,TRBD1,NA,TRBJ2-2,TGTGCCAGTAGGGGGAGAACGACAGGGAATACCGGGGAGCTGTTTTTT,CASRGRTTGNTGELFF
TRBV11-3,NA,NA,TRBJ2-2,TGTGCCAGCAGCTTGAACACTGCGAACACCGGGGAGCTGTTTTTT,CASSLNTANTGELFF
TRBV19,TRBD1,NA,TRBJ1-1,TGTGCCAGTAGTGTGACAGGGAAAACTGAAGCTTTCTTT,CASSVTGKTEAFF
TRBV5-1,NA,NA,TRBJ2-2,TGCGCCAGCAGCTTGGCCCAGGGGCTCACCGGGGAGCTGTTTTTT,CASSLAQGLTGELFF
TRBV7-6,TRBD1,NA,TRBJ1-2,TGTGCCAGCAGCTCCGCTTACAGGGGGCGGAACTATGGCTACACCTTC,CASSSAYRGRNYGYTF
TRBV2,TRBD1,NA,TRBJ2-4,TGTGCCAGTTCCGGGACAGGGACCCAAAACATTCAGTACTTC,CASSGTGTQNIQYF
TRBV11-3,NA,NA,TRBJ2-3,TGTGCCAGCAGCCCCGACTCGGTTACAGATACGCAGTATTTT,CASSPDSVTDTQYF
TRBV6-4,NA,few,TRBJ2-1,TGTGCCAGCAGTGACTCGGCCTACAATGAGCAGTTCTTC,CASSDSAYNEQFF
TRBV14,NA,once,TRBJ2-5,TGTGCCAGCAGCCAAGTTCGCAGGCAAGAGACCCAGTACTTC,CASSQVRRQETQYF
TRBV29-1,NA,few,TRBJ2-4,TGCAGCGTTGACTCTAGCAGTAACATTCAGTACTTC,CSVDSSSNIQYF
TRBV5-5,NA,NA,TRBJ1-2,TGTGCCAGCAGCTTGAACACAGAGCGAAACGGCTACACCTTC,CASSLNTERNGYTF
TRBV30,NA,few,TRBJ1-2,TGTGCCTGGAGTTCGATCTATGGCTACACCTTC,CAWSSIYGYTF
TRBV5-6,TRBD1,NA,TRBJ1-4,TGTGCCAGCAGCTTACTGACAGGGGGCTTTGAAAAACTGTTTTTT,CASSLLTGGFEKLFF
TRBV7-3,NA,NA,TRBJ2-3,TGTGCCAGCAGCTTAATACAGGCAGATACGCAGTATTTT,CASSLIQADTQYF
TRBV27,TRBD1,NA,TRBJ2-5,TGTGCCAGCAGTAGGGACAGCTACCAAGAGACCCAGTACTTC,CASSRDSYQETQYF
TRBV18,NA,NA,TRBJ1-1,TGTGCCAGCTCACCCGTCCGGGAGAGTAACACTGAAGCTTTCTTT,CASSPVRESNTEAFF
TRBV2,NA,NA,TRBJ2-3,TGTGCCAGCAATCGAGCTAGCACAGATACGCAGTATTTT,CASNRASTDTQYF
TRBV10-2,TRBD2,once,TRBJ2-5,TGCGCCAGCAGGACTAGCGGGGGGCTACTTAAAGAGACCCAGTACTTC,CASRTSGGLLKETQYF
TRBV7-9,NA,few,TRBJ2-2,TGTGCCAGCAGCTTGAGTAGCCCGGGGGAGCTGTTTTTT,CASSLSSPGELFF
TRBV5-5,TRBD1,NA,TRBJ1-6,TGTGCCAGCAGCCAGGGGGTTGGGGCAACCTATAATTCACCCCTCCACTTT,CASSQGVGATYNSPLHF
TRBV29-1,NA,few,TRBJ1-3,TGCAGCGTTGAAGATAGGTGGGAGGCCCCTGGAAACACCATATATTTT,CSVEDRWEAPGNTIYF
TRBV10-3,NA,few,TRBJ1-1,TGTGCCATCAGCAGGGTGAGGGGGACTGAAGCTTTCTTT,CAISRVRGTEAFF
TRBV2,NA,NA,TRBJ2-3,TGTGCCAGCAAGTTGAATGGCGATACGCAGTATTTT,CASKLNGDTQYF
TRBV5-6,NA,NA,TRBJ2-5,TGTGCCAGCAGCTTGGTTTGGGAAAACCAAGAGACCCAGTACTTC,CASSLVWENQETQYF
TRBV5-1,NA,NA,TRBJ1-1,TGCGCCAGCAGCTCCGGGGGCCAAGGATTAGCTTTCTTT,CASSSGGQGLAFF
TRBV30,TRBD1,NA,TRBJ1-1,TGTGCCTGGAGCGACGACAGGGAAGTAGCTTTCTTT,CAWSDDREVAFF
TRBV7-2,TRBD1,once,TRBJ1-1,TGTGCCAGCAGCCGCCGGACAGGGCATAAAAACACTGAAGCTTTCTTT,CASSRRTGHKNTEAFF